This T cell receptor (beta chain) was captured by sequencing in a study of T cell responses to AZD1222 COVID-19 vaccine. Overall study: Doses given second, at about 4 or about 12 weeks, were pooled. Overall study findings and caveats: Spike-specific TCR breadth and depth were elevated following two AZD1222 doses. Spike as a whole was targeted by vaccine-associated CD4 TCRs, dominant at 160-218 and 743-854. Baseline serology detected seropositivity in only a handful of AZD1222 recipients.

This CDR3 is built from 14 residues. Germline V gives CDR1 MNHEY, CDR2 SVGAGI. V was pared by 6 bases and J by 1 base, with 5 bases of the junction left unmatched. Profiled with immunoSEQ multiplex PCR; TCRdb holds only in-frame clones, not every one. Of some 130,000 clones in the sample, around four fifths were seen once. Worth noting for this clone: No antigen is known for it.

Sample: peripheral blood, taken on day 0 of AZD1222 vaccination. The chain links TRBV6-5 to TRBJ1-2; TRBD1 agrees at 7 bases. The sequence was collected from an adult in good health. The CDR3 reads CASRHRGLNYGYTF. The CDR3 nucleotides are TGTGCCAGCAGACACAGGGGCCTTAACTATGGCTACACCTTC.